The present T cell receptor beta chain was sequenced within a study of blood T cell repertoires in COVID-19. Study processing details: Estimation of nucleated cell counts relied on the amplification of reference gene primers. The table came from immunoSEQ multiplex PCR; TCRdb's copy has only in-frame clones and leaves some out. V and J calls and clone size are those listed in that table; D and trimming were worked out from the DNA. Of 29,000 or so clones listed, around 87% are singletons. CDR1 KGHDR and CDR2 SFDVKD come from the germline V gene. V lost 3 bases and J lost 4, with 18 bases in between. This CDR3 contains 18 residues.

V gene TRBV24-1 combines with J gene TRBJ2-6, with D tentatively TRBD1 (6 bases). Sequencing input: peripheral blood. The origin of this receptor is a human donor in a cohort sampled during active COVID-19. The donor label of this sample is uncertain. The CDR3: CATSDARAGALGANVLTF. The CDR3 nucleotides are TGTGCCACCAGTGATGCTAGAGCAGGGGCCCTGGGGGCCAACGTCCTGACTTTC.